The clone carrying this T cell receptor beta chain has just a few counts. Antigen specificity is unknown. Here immunoSEQ multiplex PCR was the method, and the copy in TCRdb shows in-frame clones only, minus some. Of 250,000 or so clones in the sample, 70% were seen once. This sample is part of a study of cytotoxic CD8 clonotypes in ibrutinib-treated CLL. Study summary: Results showed some 24 partial and 2 complete responses; following median around 68 months, approximately 15 remained remitted, roughly twelve advanced.

The germline V and J ends were trimmed by 3 bases and 6 bases, with 8 bases remaining between them. The CDR3 sequence is 12 residues long. The germline V gene has CDR1 LNHDA and CDR2 SQIVND (reference sequence). Notes on the study in general: Clonality, elevated at ibrutinib response, dropped back toward baseline at progression.

This material consisted of PBMCs, taken after 24 months of ibrutinib treatment. This clonotype was obtained from a human donor with chronic lymphocytic leukemia. This chain uses TRBV19 with TRBJ1-1; D is ambiguous. The CDR3 is CASSITGPEAFF. As DNA, the CDR3 is TGTGCCAGTAGTATTACGGGTCCTGAAGCTTTCTTT.